Below are 15 T cell receptor beta chains sequenced from a single sample in a study of T cell changes during pregnancy in multiple sclerosis. Repertoires were generated with immunoSEQ multiplex PCR, while TCRdb's copy carries only in-frame clones and drops some. The sample records some 97,000 clones, over 85% being singletons. The source material was peripheral blood, sampled in the second trimester of pregnancy. The receptors shown here come from a female donor with multiple sclerosis, enrolled in a pregnancy study.

This clone was picked up one time. The rearrangement links TRBV5-1 to TRBJ2-7; maybe TRBD1 (5 bases). There are 16 residues in the CDR3. V dropped 7 bases and J dropped 2 bases, with 22 bases sitting between them. CDR1 is SGHRS, CDR2 YFSETQ, per germline. The CDR3 sequence is CASHSTTAQETYEQYF. The CDR3 DNA follows: TGCGCCAGCCACTCCACGACCGCACAGGAGACCTACGAGCAGTACTTC.

This rearrangement joins TRBV7-8 to TRBJ2-2, with D tentatively TRBD2 (5 bases). V lost 2 bases and J 6 bases, leaving 16 bases between the germline ends. This CDR3 is 16 amino acids long. Germline V gene sequence: CDR1 SGHVS, CDR2 FQNEAQ. The CDR3 spells CASSLSPADGPGELFF. CDR3 DNA: TGTGCCAGCAGCTTAAGTCCAGCGGACGGGCCCGGGGAGCTGTTTTTT. Looking up the rest from reference TRBV7-8 and TRBJ2-2 gives the full variable domain: GAGVSQSPRYKVAKRGQDVALRCDPISGHVSLFWYQQALGQGPEFLTYFQNEAQLDKSGLPSDRFFAERPEGSVSTLKIQRTQQEDSAVYLCASSLSPADGPGELFFGEGSRLTVL.

The chain links TRBV5-1 to TRBJ1-1; 8 bases fit TRBD1. The ends lost 3 bases at V and 11 bases at J; junction bases unmatched: 12. CDR3 length equals 14 residues. Per germline, CDR1 SGHRS and CDR2 YFSETQ. The CDR3 bases are TGCGCCAGCAGCTCTACCCGGACAGGGATTGGTGCTTTCTTT. Translating it yields CASSSTRTGIGAFF.

This clone was seen just once. The chain employs TRBV6-1 and TRBJ2-2; 9 bases agree with TRBD1. Germline-derived CDR1 and CDR2 are MNHNS and SASEGT. V lost 9 bases and J lost 6; bases outside the gene matches: 8. This CDR3 comprises 14 residues. CDR3 residues: CASGRTGVSGELFF. The CDR3 DNA reads as TGTGCCAGTGGTAGGACAGGGGTGTCCGGGGAGCTGTTTTTT.

This chain links TRBV5-4 with TRBJ2-1; tentative D call: TRBD2 (7 bases). V was pared by 2 bases and J by 4 bases, with 13 bases between. Germline lookup yields CDR1 SGHNT and CDR2 YYREEE (reference sequence). This CDR3 is 15 amino acids long. CDR3 bases: TGTGCCAGCAGCTTTCAGGGGAGGGATTACAATGAGCAGTTCTTC. Amino acid sequence: CASSFQGRDYNEQFF.

This clone occurred once. The rearrangement links TRBV27 to TRBJ1-6; D is ambiguous. The CDR3 spans 14 residues. Trimming shortened V by 2 bases and J by 8 bases, and 10 bases separated the two germline ends. CDR1 and CDR2 from the germline V gene are MNHEY and SMNVEV (reference sequence). The CDR3 reads CASSLRQDYSPLHF. In DNA, the CDR3 is TGTGCCAGCAGTTTAAGGCAGGATTATTCACCCCTCCACTTT.

The chain combines TRBV28 with TRBJ2-2, with TRBD2 identical over 7 bases. The CDR3 contains 15 residues. Germline CDR1 is MDHEN and CDR2 is SYDVKM. V trimming: 6 bases; J trimming: 0 bases; junction bases outside the gene matches: 4. In DNA, the CDR3 is TGTGCCAGCAGACGTAGCGGGTCGAACACCGGGGAGCTGTTTTTT. Translation: CASRRSGSNTGELFF.

The V gene is TRBV27, the J gene TRBJ2-7, with a possible D match to TRBD1 (5 bases). The V and J ends lost 8 bases and 7 bases respectively, with 18 bases between them. The CDR3 runs 13 residues. Per the germline V gene, CDR1 is MNHEY and CDR2 is SMNVEV (reference sequence). This CDR3 reads CASLGGASTEQYF. CDR3 in DNA: TGTGCCAGCTTGGGTGGGGCTTCTACGGAGCAGTACTTC.

The genes are TRBV5-1 and TRBJ2-3; D perhaps matches TRBD2 (5 bases). Germline V gene data show CDR1 as SGHRS and CDR2 as YFSETQ. With 0 bases removed from V and 0 bases from J, the gap between germline ends came to 23 bases. This CDR3 contains 20 residues. CDR3 coding DNA: TGCGCCAGCAGCTTGGGAACGGGGTATTGGAAGGAATCTAGCACAGATACGCAGTATTTT. It codes for CASSLGTGYWKESSTDTQYF.

The V gene is TRBV30, the J gene TRBJ2-5, with a tentative D call TRBD1 (6 bases). The J call is uncertain, as TRBJ2-7 better fits the DNA end. The CDR3 extends over 12 amino acids. Germline CDR1 and CDR2: GTSNPN and SVGIG (reference sequence). Here the CDR3 reads CAWSPGAAEQYF. Written as DNA, the CDR3 is TGTGCCTGGAGTCCAGGGGCGGCCGAGCAGTACTTC.

This sequence joins TRBV4-2 and TRBJ2-7; TRBD2 matches 7 bases. Germline V gene data show CDR1 as LGHNA and CDR2 as YNFKEQ. J gave up 3 bases and V 1 base, and 12 bases lay outside the gene matches. CDR3 size: 17 residues. Here the CDR3 DNA reads TGTGCCAGCAGCCAAGTTGACAAGCGGGGCACATACTACGAGCAGTACTTC. Translating gives CASSQVDKRGTYYEQYF.

This clone was seen only once. This chain joins TRBV25-1 and TRBJ1-2; D might be TRBD1 (6 bases). The CDR3 has 13 residues. Trimming removed 7 bases at V and 7 bases at J, with 16 bases between. The germline V gene encodes CDR1 MGHDK and CDR2 SYGVNS. The CDR3 reads CASKGPGEGGYTF. DNA for the CDR3: TGTGCCAGCAAGGGTCCAGGGGAGGGTGGCTACACCTTC.

The CDR3 here is CASSLGGFVTDTQYF. The CDR3 coding sequence is TGTGCCAGCAGCTTGGGGGGTTTTGTCACAGATACGCAGTATTTT. This chain uses TRBV7-3 with TRBJ2-3; the D gene is possibly TRBD2 (6 bases). V gave up 3 bases and J gave up 2 bases, with 12 bases separating them. The CDR3 extends over 15 amino acids. Germline lookup yields CDR1 SGHTA and CDR2 FQGTGA. The full variable domain, with the rest looked up from reference TRBV7-3 and TRBJ2-3, is GAGVSQTPSNKVTEKGKYVELRCDPISGHTALYWYRQSLGQGPEFLIYFQGTGAADDSGLPNDRFFAVRPEGSVSTLKIQRTERGDSAVYLCASSLGGFVTDTQYFGPGTRLTVL.

The chain links TRBV5-1 to TRBJ2-3; TRBD1 agrees at 9 bases. The CDR3 spans 14 residues. The ends lost 4 bases at V and 7 bases at J; junction bases unmatched: 7. Germline V gives CDR1 SGHRS, CDR2 YFSETQ. CDR3 DNA sequence: TGCGCCAGCAGCCAGGGACAGGGAATCAATACGCAGTATTTT. Translated: CASSQGQGINTQYF.

The V call is TRBV19, the J call TRBJ1-2; maybe TRBD1 (5 bases). The CDR3 spans 13 residues. Germline V lookup: CDR1 LNHDA, CDR2 SQIVND (reference sequence). Trimming pared 5 bases from V and 7 bases from J, leaving 14 bases between. DNA of the CDR3: TGTGCCAGTAGTTCGGGACTCCTCTTTGGCTACACCTTC. Encoded protein: CASSSGLLFGYTF.